This TCR beta chain was captured by sequencing in a study of cytomegalovirus exposure and HLA in healthy donors. Study details: HLA-typed donors contributed about 85 million unique TCRs, which were held in an early data release. Overall study results and limits: Presence/absence analyses assumed roughly uniform sequencing depth across donors. The study listed roughly 160 cytomegalovirus-associated TCR beta chains.

Concerning this clone itself: The antigen is not known.

The study ran its PCR with 60 Vbeta and 13 Jbeta primers. Here immunoSEQ multiplex PCR was the method, and the copy in TCRdb shows in-frame clones only, minus some. The sample has some 180,000 clones, around 80% seen once. Trimming took 0 bases from V and 7 from J, leaving 14 bases between them. Germline loops: CDR1 SGHRS, CDR2 YFSETQ. The CDR3 sequence is 16 residues long. This sequence was found in a woman in her 30s in good health and CMV-seronegative. The V and J genes are TRBV5-1 and TRBJ1-6, with D unclear. The specimen sequenced was PBMCs. The CDR3 loop reads CASSLAFGGPNSPLHF. The CDR3 nucleotides read TGCGCCAGCAGCTTGGCCTTCGGAGGACCCAATTCACCCCTCCACTTT.